This T cell receptor (beta chain) was documented in a study of tumor and adjacent non-tumor tissue in lung cancer. Study-level background: The patients, around 11 men and four to six women, were roughly 30 to 80 with stage I to III disease. Study-wide results and caveats: Top 100 clones took a larger repertoire share in normal lung.

The template was RNA from unsorted bulk tissue. This non-tumor lung sample came from over 3 cm beyond the tumor edge. The CDR3 extends over 15 amino acids. The V gene's germline CDR1 is MNHNS and CDR2 SASEGT. A modified ARM-PCR protocol with three rounds of nested PCR amplified TCRbeta. TCRdb fed the multiplex PCR reads into MiXCR, producing one record per CDR3 protein. Of fewer than 90,000 distinct CDR3 sequences detected, more than 75% appear once; the ten largest clones hold just over 20%. Worth noting for this clonotype: Antigen specificity is unknown. A much larger clonotype is one base distant, so this may be a read error. In this CDR3 the conserved last residue, phenylalanine or tryptophan, is missing, so a read error is likely.

This chain connects TRBV6-1 to TRBJ2-7; 9 bases are shared with TRBD2. The sequenced material came from distant non-tumor lung tissue. The source of this sequence is a woman in her forties or fifties with non-small cell lung cancer. The CDR3 DNA follows: TGTGCCAACAGTGCCCCAGCTAGCGGGATTTACGAGCAGTACCTC. Its protein product is CANSAPASGIYEQYL.